Below, one TCR beta chain is given with its context. There is no known antigen for this receptor. No base qualities exist here, and no much larger clone lies one base off it. The sample originates from a study of cytomegalovirus exposure and HLA in healthy donors (dated by TCRdb to about 2017). Study-wide context: An earlier analysis of about 560 of the donors reported 276 Gb of sequence data and around 110 million unique TCR beta sequences obtained from about 200 million T cells. Among several hundred genotyped donors of the cohort, an average of around 250,000 unique TCR beta nucleotide sequences was sequenced per donor, of which roughly 17% were non-productive. A later analysis re-analyzed previously published TCR beta repertoires from 500 to 700 donors and added high-resolution HLA genotyping to study TCR occurrence patterns. Class I and class II HLA loci were covered by the typing at four-digit resolution. The study combined high-throughput TCR immunosequencing, statistical association of individual TCRs with disease status, and machine learning to predict cytomegalovirus infection status. Typing coverage varied by locus: 629-630 donors for A, B, C, DRB1 and DQB1; roughly 500 for DQA1; about 570 for DPA1; roughly 470 for DPB1. Around 320 gigabases of sequencing data and tens of millions of unique TCR sequences were included in an early release covering around 600 HLA-typed donors. A handful of DR-DQ haplotypes were handled as single units for association and clustering because linkage in the cohort was strong. The study aimed to test whether signatures of past pathogen exposure could be identified by cataloging public T cell receptors. In addition to the first cohort of 666 subjects, a separate validation cohort of approximately 110 different subjects was used. Among the approximately 420 genotyped donors, approximately 82% belonged to the genetic ancestry cluster associated with self-reported Caucasian donors. The T cell repertoires of roughly 660 subjects were profiled by immunosequencing and related to cytomegalovirus serostatus. All discovery cohort repertoires had been generated on a single sequencing platform. Genome-wide SNP genotypes for about three fifths of the roughly 670 donors were used in a later genetic analysis, which treated that subset as a discovery cohort. An earlier analysis of 500 to 750 of the donors applied high-throughput TCR beta sequencing to assess whether each TCR beta V gene segment acted as functional or pseudogenic. In the later analysis, no new phenotypic data were used to find candidate immune exposures; instead, reliance was placed on TCR beta sequences and their occurrence across donors. Donor age, sex, ethnicity and CMV serostatus were collected together with the repertoire data.

Libraries were built with the immunoSEQ multiplex PCR assay. For the multiplex PCR, a mixture combining 60 forward primers for TCR Vbeta segments and 13 reverse primers for TCR Jbeta segments was used. The CDR3 region of rearranged TCR beta genes was amplified from genomic DNA with a multiplex PCR assay. On the Illumina HiSeq System, the amplified TCR beta libraries were sequenced as 87-base-pair reads. The original methods were these. Across the 700 or so repertoires, a later analysis counted 78 million or so unique TCR beta chains, approximately 12 million of which were shared by at least two donors. Raw reads were error-corrected and collapsed into unique sequences by a nearest-neighbor algorithm in which closely related sequences were merged to remove PCR and sequencing errors. Alignment of CDR3 sequences to IMGT reference sequences was used to assign V, D and J gene segments. For a sequence to be retained, at least a six-nucleotide match to both a V gene segment and a J gene segment was required. A rearrangement was called productive if the CDR3 had no stop codons and remained in frame with V and J, and every other rearrangement was called non-productive. CDR3 was defined according to IMGT convention as the region running from the second conserved V-encoded cysteine to the conserved J-encoded phenylalanine. The earlier analysis of 500 to 600 of the donors excluded sequences that lacked an unambiguous match to a single V gene segment. An earlier analysis of 587 of the donors called V segments functional above 56.7% productive rearrangements and segregating when the between-donor standard deviation exceeded 5%. A statistical classification framework was built for diagnosing cytomegalovirus status from the catalog of TCR beta chain sequences. V and J gene assignment, in a later analysis, came from comparing TCR nucleotide sequences with IMGT/GENE-DB human TR gene sequences. Using the TCRdist pipeline, a later analysis assigned CDR3 sequences along with most-parsimonious VDJ recombination scenarios. In a later analysis, each TCR beta chain was defined by its CDR3 amino acid sequence together with its V-gene family, and reads without a unique V-gene family were excluded. As a way to deal with suspected cross-contamination and a sequencing artifact, a later analysis dropped hundreds of nucleotide sequences that were highly shared and had low generation probability. For each public chain, a later analysis derived a clonal expansion index from normalized ranks of inferred template counts within each repertoire. Generation probabilities in a later analysis came from a VDJ recombination model fitted to out-of-frame rearrangements, and those results were checked against IGoR. In a later analysis, TCR-TCR, TCR-HLA and TCR-CMV co-occurrence was scored with hypergeometric tests, and a repertoire-size bias correction was applied to TCR pairs. To estimate false discovery rates, a later analysis permuted the HLA or CMV assignments 20 times. In a later analysis, co-occurring TCRs were grouped using DBSCAN, with TCRdist sequence similarity added in when clustering inside HLA-allele-positive subsets. Repertoires with fewer than 30,000 or more than 120,000 public chains were left out of co-occurrence clustering, as were five repertoires with anomalous nucleotide sharing. TCRdb limited this immuneACCESS table to in-frame rearrangements with V and J called. A share of clones is missing; checked studies link under half to unresolved V genes, and the rest is unexplained. V and J calls plus clone size are reproduced from that table; the DNA served to infer D and trimming. The sample table contains under 200,000 clones; only one count was recorded for roughly 79% of them. The ten largest make up 0.95% to 1.5% of the sample.

The cohort was made up of roughly 670 healthy bone marrow donors. At the time of sampling, all cohort members were nominally healthy, though unrecorded immune exposures were likely present. The donor tested CMV seronegative, placing the donor among the 350 or so seronegative members of the cohort. A peripheral blood sample was collected from each donor, and TCR beta sequencing was performed on peripheral blood mononuclear cells. The Qiagen DNeasy Blood Extraction Kit was used to extract genomic DNA from the blood cell samples. CDR3 length: 13 amino acids, cysteine to phenylalanine. Only CDR3 DNA remains: 39 bases, in frame from the first base. CDR1 and CDR2 are read off the germline V gene as SGHNT and YENEEA. V and J are trimmed by 6 bases and 2 bases, and the gene matches miss 2 bases of the junction. On the study overall, not on this receptor specifically: In a later analysis, TCR association rates were found to vary across HLA loci, with the most associated TCRs seen for DRB1 alleles and the fewest for HLA-C alleles. Compared with the roughly 710-donor mean, donors in an Asian-associated ancestry cluster had fewer N-insertions in productive TCRs, according to a later genetic analysis. Only TCR beta chains were sequenced in this cohort, and the absence of alpha or paired-chain data limited detectable features. The only immune exposure information available for the cohort was CMV serostatus. Seventeen rarely observed V segments, including chromosome 9 orphons, were excluded from the earlier analysis of approximately 500 of the donors because counts were too low. Specific HLA alleles were associated with 15,000 to 20,000 TCR beta sequences at a false discovery rate of 0.05 in a later analysis. A group of highly shared sequence variants was considered likely to be a technical artifact of the sequencing pipeline. According to a later analysis, most CMV-associated TCR beta chains appeared to be HLA-restricted, and the HLA associations seemed to be driven largely by CMV exposure. While some public TCRs were present in many individuals, most TCR sequences turned up only very rarely across donors. A few of the identified cytomegalovirus-associated TCR beta chains were confirmed in vitro to be specific for cytomegalovirus antigens. An earlier analysis of approximately 570 of the donors showed that most TCR beta V segments appeared in productive rearrangements either about 87% or about 30% of the time, which broadly matched IMGT annotations. Cytomegalovirus status was reported to be diagnosed by the classifier with high specificity and sensitivity in both the original and validation cohorts. A further reported finding was that TCR beta sequences accurately predicted the HLA-A and HLA-B alleles for most subjects in the first cohort. In the study, some 180 TCR beta chains were listed as associated with cytomegalovirus. In a later analysis, HLA-associated TCR beta chains showed more clonal expansion and lower generation probabilities than non-associated chains that were equally common. Strong co-occurrence of HLA alleles, especially DR and DQ, made assigning TCR associations to individual alleles difficult. Some IMGT-functional V segments, including TRBV6-2 and TRBV6-3, could not be told apart with the 87-base-pair reads, so those segments were excluded. Several of the top co-occurrence clusters appeared to be linked to parvovirus B19, influenza, CMV and Epstein-Barr virus, according to a later analysis. Correlated functional status among segregating V segments might be attributable to linkage disequilibrium, but an unknown experimental factor could not be ruled out. A later genetic analysis associated a missense DCLRE1C variant with V-gene and J-gene trimming of TCR beta chains, and an independent cohort replicated the association. Because HLA typing was missing for some donors at each locus, association tests included only the typed subset. According to the authors, the approach could potentially be generalized to other disease states and immunological phenotypes. The presence/absence analyses assumed that sequencing depth was roughly uniform across donors, and that assumption may not be true.

The sample comprised PBMCs. The clonotype comes from a woman in her forties or fifties in good health and CMV-seronegative. The rearrangement combines TRBV11-3 with TRBJ1-1; 8 nucleotides in the junction match TRBD1. CDR3 loop: CASSQGANTEAFF. The DNA sequence is TGTGCCAGCAGTCAGGGGGCAAACACTGAAGCTTTCTTT.